Listed here are 31 T cell receptor beta chains from one sample, sequenced in a study of T cells after yellow fever vaccination. TCRdb reanalysed the 5' RACE reads using MiXCR and keeps one entry per CDR3 protein. The repertoire has about 260,000 distinct CDR3 sequences, around 4.9% of them found once; the top ten carry 3% to 4%. The sample consisted of CD4+ T cells sorted from PBMCs, taken on the day of the yellow fever booster vaccination. The receptors here all came from a man aged 18 to 35 who received the YFV17D yellow fever vaccine.

V gene TRBV5-1 combines with J gene TRBJ2-5; D may be TRBD1 (6 bases). This CDR3 is 13 amino acids long. Trimming removed 3 bases at V and 5 bases at J, with 11 bases between. Per the germline V gene, CDR1 is SGHRS and CDR2 is YFSETQ. The CDR3: CASSSTGSETQYF. Here the CDR3 DNA reads TGCGCCAGCAGCTCTACAGGGTCGGAGACCCAGTACTTC. The full variable domain, its missing parts supplied by reference TRBV5-1 and TRBJ2-5, is KAGVTQTPRYLIKTRGQQVTLSCSPISGHRSVSWYQQTPGQGLQFLFEYFSETQRNKGNFPGRFSGRQFSNSRSEMNVSTLELGDSALYLCASSSTGSETQYFGPGTRLLVL.

This clonotype was observed many times. This chain joins TRBV7-8 and TRBJ2-7; 8 bases map to TRBD1. This CDR3 is built from 13 residues. V lost 3 bases to trimming and J lost 5 bases; unmatched junction nucleotides: 3. Germline values: CDR1 SGHVS, CDR2 FQNEAQ. CDR3 residues: CASSFRGPHEQYF. DNA for the CDR3: TGTGCCAGCAGCTTCAGGGGGCCCCACGAGCAGTACTTC.

This chain uses TRBV5-1 with TRBJ1-2; no definite D call. This CDR3 contains 14 residues. Per germline, CDR1 SGHRS and CDR2 YFSETQ. Trimming removed 1 base from V and 7 bases from J, with 14 bases in between. This CDR3 reads CASSLSRLALGYTF. CDR3 in DNA: TGCGCCAGCAGCTTGTCGCGTCTAGCTCTTGGCTACACCTTC. Using reference TRBV5-1 and TRBJ1-2 for the parts outside the CDR3, the full variable domain is KAGVTQTPRYLIKTRGQQVTLSCSPISGHRSVSWYQQTPGQGLQFLFEYFSETQRNKGNFPGRFSGRQFSNSRSEMNVSTLELGDSALYLCASSLSRLALGYTFGSGTRLTVV.

This chain links TRBV7-2 with TRBJ2-1, with TRBD2 matching over 8 bases. This CDR3 is built from 16 residues. V lost 1 base to trimming and J lost 3 bases; unmatched junction nucleotides: 5. The V gene's germline CDR1 is SGHTA and CDR2 FQGNSA. The CDR3 bases are TGTGCCAGCAGCTTAGGGGCGGGGGGCCACTACAATGAGCAGTTCTTC. It specifies CASSLGAGGHYNEQFF.

The table lists this clonotype with a few counts. This sequence joins TRBV20-1 and TRBJ1-1; D perhaps matches TRBD1 (5 bases). Germline V gene lookup returns CDR1 DFQATT and CDR2 SNEGSKA (reference sequence). Trimming removed 6 bases at V and 1 base at J, with 12 bases between. The CDR3 extends over 13 amino acids. In nucleotides, the CDR3 is TGCAGTGCGCCCTTAACAGGGAACACTGAAGCTTTCTTT. Translation: CSAPLTGNTEAFF.

This clonotype was observed at least ten times. The gene calls are TRBV11-2 and TRBJ2-5; TRBD2 matches 12 bases. CDR1 is SGHAT, CDR2 FQNNGV, per germline. CDR3 length: 16 amino acids. V shed 2 bases, J shed 5 bases, and the junction held 6 bases outside the gene matches. The CDR3 here is CASSLCTSGGSETQYF. In DNA, the CDR3 is TGTGCCAGCAGCTTATGTACTAGCGGGGGGTCGGAGACCCAGTACTTC.

V and J are TRBV29-1 and TRBJ2-7, with 8 positions matching TRBD2. V lost 2 bases, J lost 6 bases, and 9 bases stayed unmatched. The germline V gene encodes CDR1 SQVTM and CDR2 ANQGSEA. The length of the CDR3 is 14 residues. The CDR3 loop reads CSVEYAGGLSEQYF. CDR3 nucleotides: TGCAGCGTTGAATATGCGGGGGGCCTATCCGAGCAGTACTTC.

Ten or more counts support this clonotype. This chain links TRBV24-1 with TRBJ2-3; D is perhaps TRBD1 (6 bases). The V end was cut by 5 bases, the J end by 7 bases, with 12 bases between. The germline gives CDR1 KGHDR, CDR2 SFDVKD. The CDR3 spans 13 residues. The chain's CDR3 is CATSVWQGNTQYF. Here the CDR3 DNA reads TGTGCCACCAGTGTTTGGCAGGGGAATACGCAGTATTTT.

The count of this clonotype is one. CDR3 sequence: CASSQGFVTEAFF. The CDR3, as DNA: TGTGCCAGCAGCCAGGGGTTTGTCACTGAAGCTTTCTTT. The chain links TRBV14 to TRBJ1-1; D remains unclear. The CDR3 spans 13 residues. Germline V lookup: CDR1 SGHDN, CDR2 FVKESK. V was pared by 3 bases and J by 4 bases, with 9 bases between.

V is TRBV5-1 and J is TRBJ2-5; D might be TRBD2 (6 bases). Trimming pared 2 bases from V and 5 bases from J, leaving 13 bases between. The CDR3 runs to 14 residues. CDR1 is SGHRS, CDR2 YFSETQ, per germline. As DNA, the CDR3 is TGCGCCAGCAGCTTCCAGGGAGGAGAGGAGACCCAGTACTTC. This encodes CASSFQGGEETQYF. Filled out from reference TRBV5-1 and TRBJ2-5, the complete variable domain reads KAGVTQTPRYLIKTRGQQVTLSCSPISGHRSVSWYQQTPGQGLQFLFEYFSETQRNKGNFPGRFSGRQFSNSRSEMNVSTLELGDSALYLCASSFQGGEETQYFGPGTRLLVL.

This clonotype has a count of ten or more. In nucleotides, the CDR3 is TGTGCCAGCAGTGAGCTTACCAGGGGGCTGCCCCAGTACTTC. It encodes CASSELTRGLPQYF. This chain uses TRBV2 with TRBJ2-5, with TRBD1 matching 8 bases. The CDR3 has 14 amino acids. From germline, CDR1 is SNHLY and CDR2 FYNNEI. Trimming at V came to 3 bases and at J to 9 bases, leaving 9 bases not matched to a gene.

The rearrangement links TRBV20-1 to TRBJ2-2, with TRBD2 identical over 10 bases. With 8 bases clipped from V and 1 base from J, the junction kept 4 bases outside the gene matches. Germline V gives CDR1 DFQATT, CDR2 SNEGSKA (reference sequence). CDR3 length: 14 residues. CDR3 region: CSYSGGRNTGELFF. The CDR3 DNA reads as TGCAGTTATAGCGGGGGGCGGAACACCGGGGAGCTGTTTTTT.

The sample holds a few counts of this clonotype. The chain is built from TRBV7-8 and TRBJ2-4; D perhaps matches TRBD2 (7 bases). Germline values: CDR1 SGHVS, CDR2 FQNEAQ. Trimming cost V 5 bases and J 1 base, with 15 bases left between them. The length of the CDR3 is 16 residues. CDR3 sequence reads: CASSDRRLAAKNIQYF. The DNA of the CDR3 is TGTGCCAGCAGCGACAGGCGACTAGCTGCCAAAAACATTCAGTACTTC.

The chain is built from TRBV18 and TRBJ1-2, with 9 bases that match TRBD1. Germline lookup yields CDR1 KGHSH and CDR2 LQKENI. V gave up 7 bases and J gave up 0 bases; unmatched junction bases: 6. The CDR3 has 15 amino acids. This chain's CDR3 is CASFAGTGTNYGYTF. The CDR3 DNA reads as TGTGCCAGCTTCGCCGGGACAGGGACTAACTATGGCTACACCTTC.

This clonotype appeared many times. V gene TRBV2 combines with J gene TRBJ1-1; D gene uncertain. The CDR3 length is 15 residues. V shed 6 bases and J shed 1 base, with 15 bases lying between them. The germline gives CDR1 SNHLY, CDR2 FYNNEI. In DNA form, the CDR3 reads TGTGCCAGCAGGAAAGGGAGGGAGGCGAACACTGAAGCTTTCTTT. Translation gives CASRKGREANTEAFF.

J is TRBJ1-6 and V is TRBV18; D ambiguous. Germline V gene sequence: CDR1 KGHSH, CDR2 LQKENI. Trimming removed 0 bases at V and 4 bases at J, with 4 bases between. The CDR3 contains 14 residues. CDR3 in amino acids: CASSPPAYNSPLHF. Here the CDR3 DNA reads TGTGCCAGCTCACCACCGGCATATAATTCACCCCTCCACTTT.

There are a few counts of this clonotype. This chain links TRBV5-6 with TRBJ2-7, with a weak D call TRBD1 (6 bases). Trimming removed 2 bases from V and 1 base from J, with 13 bases in between. Germline CDR1 and CDR2: SGHDT and YYEEEE. The CDR3 length is 15 residues. The CDR3: CASSFIRGKSYEQYV. Here the CDR3 DNA reads TGTGCCAGCAGCTTCATCAGGGGAAAATCCTACGAGCAGTACGTC.

This chain joins TRBV29-1 and TRBJ2-5, with 7 bases fitting TRBD1. Trimming cost V 8 bases and J 7 bases; bases outside gene matches: 19. The germline V gene encodes CDR1 SQVTM and CDR2 ANQGSEA. The CDR3 spans 15 residues. The CDR3: CSTRPPPGGLGTQYF. CDR3 nucleotides: TGCAGCACCCGACCCCCGCCAGGGGGTTTGGGGACCCAGTACTTC.

The rearrangement joins TRBV6-5 to TRBJ1-2, with D perhaps matching TRBD1 (5 bases). The germline CDR1 and CDR2 sequences are MNHEY and SVGAGI. V dropped 8 bases and J dropped 8 bases, with 21 bases sitting between them. This CDR3 has 14 residues. CDR3 DNA sequence: TGTGCCAGCCGGGCCACGGGGCACCGGGAGGGCTACACCTTC. It is translated as CASRATGHREGYTF.

The chain recombines TRBV11-2 with TRBJ2-7; the D is unclear. V was trimmed by 5 bases and J by 2 bases, leaving 25 bases between them. The CDR3 totals 18 residues. Germline lookup yields CDR1 SGHAT and CDR2 FQNNGV. CDR3 in DNA: TGTGCCAGCAGCCGTTTCTTAACAAGGCCAGGTCTCCCCTACGAGCAGTACGTC. This translates into CASSRFLTRPGLPYEQYV.

This sequence joins TRBV7-9 and TRBJ2-1; D is perhaps TRBD1 (6 bases). The CDR3 spans 14 residues. Germline loops: CDR1 SEHNR, CDR2 FQNEAQ (reference sequence). V lost 5 bases and J lost 5, with 13 bases in between. In DNA, the CDR3 is TGTGCCAGCAGCAGGACAGAGGGGCACAATGAGCAGTTCTTC. Protein sequence: CASSRTEGHNEQFF.

This clonotype showed up just a few times. This chain links TRBV6-5 with TRBJ2-3; D call uncertain. The V and J ends lost 4 bases and 4 bases respectively, with 12 bases between them. This CDR3 spans 14 amino acids. Germline V gene data show CDR1 as MNHEY and CDR2 as SVGAGI. The CDR3 bases are TGTGCCAGCAGTTCCCCATCCCGGGCAGATACGCAGTATTTT. This translates into CASSSPSRADTQYF.

This clonotype was seen ten or more times. This rearrangement joins TRBV6-5 to TRBJ2-1; TRBD2 aligns across 8 bases. The CDR3 totals 16 residues. J lost 2 bases, V lost 1 base, and 4 bases had no gene match. The germline gives CDR1 MNHEY, CDR2 SVGAGI. The CDR3 DNA is TGTGCCAGCAGTTACTGGGCGGGGGGACCCTACAATGAGCAGTTCTTC. Its translation: CASSYWAGGPYNEQFF.

The rearrangement joins TRBV7-3 to TRBJ2-5; tentative D call: TRBD2 (6 bases). V was clipped by 0 bases and J by 2 bases, with 7 bases between them. The CDR3 spans 14 residues. In germline, CDR1 is SGHTA, CDR2 FQGTGA. The CDR3 DNA follows: TGTGCCAGCAGCTTAACAGCGGGTCAAGAGACCCAGTACTTC. The encoded protein is CASSLTAGQETQYF.

This clonotype was seen more than once but under ten times. The J gene is TRBJ2-5, the V gene TRBV6-1; perhaps TRBD1 as D (6 bases). Trimming left V 6 bases short and J 5 bases short, with 13 bases between. Germline-derived CDR1 and CDR2 are MNHNS and SASEGT. The CDR3 sequence is 13 residues long. The CDR3 is CASRLGQLETQYF. CDR3 nucleotides: TGTGCCAGCAGGCTCGGACAGCTGGAGACCCAGTACTTC.

This clonotype was found many times. The chain uses TRBV6-2 or TRBV6-3 and TRBJ2-5; D possibly corresponds to TRBD2 (5 bases). The CDR3 has 15 residues. V lost 8 bases and J 1 base, leaving 17 bases between the germline ends. Germline V gene data show CDR1 as MNHEY and CDR2 as SVGEGT. DNA of the CDR3: TGTGCCAGCTCCCAAGGTGGACTGCGCCAAGAGACCCAGTACTTC. It specifies CASSQGGLRQETQYF.

The CDR3: CASSIQGYEQFF. The CDR3 DNA reads as TGTGCCAGCAGCATACAGGGGTATGAGCAGTTCTTC. The chain links TRBV7-2 to TRBJ2-1, with TRBD1 matching 7 bases. Germline V CDR1 and CDR2: SGHTA, FQGNSA. V lost 5 bases to trimming and J lost 8 bases; unmatched junction nucleotides: 3. CDR3 length equals 12 residues. Supplemented by reference TRBV7-2 and TRBJ2-1, the full variable domain reads GAGVSQSPSNKVTEKGKDVELRCDPISGHTALYWYRQSLGQGLEFLIYFQGNSAPDKSGLPSDRFSAERTGGSVSTLTIQRTQQEDSAVYLCASSIQGYEQFFGPGTRLTVL.

This clonotype was counted a few times. The chain carries TRBV19 and TRBJ1-1; D ambiguous. Germline assignment: CDR1 LNHDA and CDR2 SQIVND (reference sequence). The V end was cut by 2 bases, the J end by 1 base, with 5 bases between. CDR3 length equals 13 residues. The DNA of the CDR3 is TGTGCCAGTAGTATAAACCGGAACACTGAAGCTTTCTTT. Translated, it gives CASSINRNTEAFF.

The rearrangement joins TRBV5-5 to TRBJ2-3, with D perhaps assigned TRBD1 or TRBD2 (6 bases each). V shed 1 base and J shed 4 bases, with 22 bases lying between them. Germline V gene data show CDR1 as SGHKS and CDR2 as YYEKEE (reference sequence). This CDR3 is built from 18 residues. The CDR3 DNA reads as TGTGCCAGCAGCTTGTTAGGAGAGGGGGGTTACTATTCAGATACGCAGTATTTT. It codes for CASSLLGEGGYYSDTQYF. The entire variable domain, with the rest obtained from reference TRBV5-5 and TRBJ2-3, is as follows: DAGVTQSPTHLIKTRGQQVTLRCSPISGHKSVSWYQQVLGQGPQFIFQYYEKEERGRGNFPDRFSARQFPNYSSELNVNALLLGDSALYLCASSLLGEGGYYSDTQYFGPGTRLTVL.

This clonotype showed up just a few times. The chain carries TRBV18 and TRBJ2-5, with D unresolved. Per germline, CDR1 KGHSH and CDR2 LQKENI. This CDR3 has 15 amino acids. The germline V and J ends were trimmed by 3 bases and 2 bases, with 13 bases remaining between them. CDR3 nucleotide sequence: TGTGCCAGCTCACCGTTCGGCGGAACTCAAGAGACCCAGTACTTC. It translates to CASSPFGGTQETQYF.

This chain links TRBV19 with TRBJ2-5, with D perhaps matching TRBD2 (6 bases). Germline lookup yields CDR1 LNHDA and CDR2 SQIVND (reference sequence). Trimming pared 6 bases from V and 5 bases from J, leaving 16 bases between. The CDR3 contains 14 residues. The CDR3 protein is CASSNSGTRETQYF. The CDR3 bases are TGTGCCAGTAGCAACTCCGGGACTCGGGAGACCCAGTACTTC.